This T cell receptor (beta chain) was sequenced for a study of T cells after yellow fever vaccination. Turning to the study itself: Low-cell-number fractions were prepared with SMART-Seq v4 Ultra Low Input. Broader study findings: Clones from primary vaccination mostly reappeared after the booster (around 96% CD4, approximately 91% CD8).

The sample holds a few counts of this clonotype. Its antigen is not known. It was through 5'RACE template switching that TCR cDNA was made, with a universal primer site and UMIs added. TCRdb called the 5' RACE reads again in MiXCR, with one record for every CDR3 protein. Of 250,000 to 300,000 distinct CDR3 sequences listed, about 5.2% were seen once; the top ten hold roughly 3.4%. Per germline, CDR1 DFQATT and CDR2 SNEGSKA (reference sequence). Trimming took off 1 base at V and 2 bases at J, with 8 bases between the two ends. The CDR3 has 14 residues. The sequences come from CD4+ T cells sorted from PBMCs, collected on the day of the yellow fever booster vaccination. This sequence originates from a man between 18 and 29 years old who received the YFV17D yellow fever vaccine. This chain joins TRBV20-1 and TRBJ2-2; no clear D. The CDR3 DNA follows: TGCAGTGCTAGAGGCACCCAAAACACCGGGGAGCTGTTTTTT. This codes for CSARGTQNTGELFF.